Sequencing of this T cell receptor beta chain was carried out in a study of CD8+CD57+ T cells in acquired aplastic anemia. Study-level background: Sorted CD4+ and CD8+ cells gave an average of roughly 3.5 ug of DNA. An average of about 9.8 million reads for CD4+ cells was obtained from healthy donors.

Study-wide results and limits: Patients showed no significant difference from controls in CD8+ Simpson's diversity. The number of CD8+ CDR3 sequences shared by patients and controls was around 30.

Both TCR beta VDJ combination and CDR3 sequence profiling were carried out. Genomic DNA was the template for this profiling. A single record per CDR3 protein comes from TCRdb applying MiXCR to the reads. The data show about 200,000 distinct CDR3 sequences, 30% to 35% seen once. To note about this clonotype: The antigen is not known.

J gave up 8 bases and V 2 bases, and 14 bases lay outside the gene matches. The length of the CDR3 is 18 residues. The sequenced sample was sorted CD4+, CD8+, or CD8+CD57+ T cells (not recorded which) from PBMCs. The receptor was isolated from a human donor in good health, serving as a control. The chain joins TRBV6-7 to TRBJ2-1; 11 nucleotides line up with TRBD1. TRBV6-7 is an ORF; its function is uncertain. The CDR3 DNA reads TGTGCCAGCAGTTACCTGGCGTTTGAGGACAGGGGGCGGCATGAGCAGTTCTTC. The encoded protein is CASSYLAFEDRGRHEQFF.